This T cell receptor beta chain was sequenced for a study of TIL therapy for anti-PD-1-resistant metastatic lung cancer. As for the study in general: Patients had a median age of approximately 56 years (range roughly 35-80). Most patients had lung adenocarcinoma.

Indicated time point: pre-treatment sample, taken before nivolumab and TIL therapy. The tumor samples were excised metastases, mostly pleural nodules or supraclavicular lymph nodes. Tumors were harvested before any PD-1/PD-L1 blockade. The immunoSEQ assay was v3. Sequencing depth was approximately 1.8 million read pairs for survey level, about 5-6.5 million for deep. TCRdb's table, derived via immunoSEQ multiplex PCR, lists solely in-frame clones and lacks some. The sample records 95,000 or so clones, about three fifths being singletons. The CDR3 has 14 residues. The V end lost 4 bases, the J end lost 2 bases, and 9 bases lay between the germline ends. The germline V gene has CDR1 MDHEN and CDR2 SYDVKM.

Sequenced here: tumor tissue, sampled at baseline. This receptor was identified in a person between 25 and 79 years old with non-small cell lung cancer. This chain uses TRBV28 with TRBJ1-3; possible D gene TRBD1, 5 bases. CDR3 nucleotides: TGTGCCAGCAGTTATAGGACACCTGGAAACACCATATATTTT. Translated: CASSYRTPGNTIYF.